Following are 17 T cell receptor beta chains from one sample sequenced in a study of CXCR3-negative and CXCR3-positive naive CD8 T cells. Through 5' RACE with UMI labels, the TRB cDNA libraries were prepared. TCRdb reanalyzed the 5' RACE reads, giving one entry per CDR3 protein sequence and no DNA. The sample includes some 39,000 distinct CDR3 sequences. Sequencing was performed on naive CXCR3- CD8+ T cells from blood. Subset defined: CD45RO-CCR7+CD27+CD95- naive CD8+ T cells lacking CXCR3 (TNR3-). The receptors were sampled from a human donor in good health. Some clones in this sample may be carry-over from other donors' samples.

The chain carries TRBV29-1 and TRBJ2-1; no DNA is available, so the TRBD2 call from TCRdb remains unchecked. CDR3 length: 11 residues. The germline V gene has CDR1 SQVTM and CDR2 ANQGSEA. CDR3 sequence reads: CSVEDVRAPVF.

CDR3 sequence: CAGGRGPTQRMNTEAFF. The rearrangement joins TRBV7-3 to TRBJ1-1. Germline V gene sequence: CDR1 SGHTA, CDR2 FQGTGA. This CDR3 spans 17 amino acids.

V usage is TRBV2 and J usage is TRBJ2-2. The V gene's germline CDR1 is SNHLY and CDR2 FYNNEI. The CDR3 contains 13 residues. CDR3 loop: CASSDYHTGELFF.

The chain carries TRBV28 and TRBJ2-1; there is no DNA to check the TCRdb D call of TRBD2. Per germline, CDR1 MDHEN and CDR2 SYDVKM. There are 15 residues in the CDR3. CDR3 sequence: CASSGTSWSYNEQFF. The full variable domain, its missing parts supplied by reference TRBV28 and TRBJ2-1, is DVKVTQSSRYLVKRTGEKVFLECVQDMDHENMFWYRQDPGLGLRLIYFSYDVKMKEKGDIPEGYSVSREKKERFSLILESASTNQTSMYLCASSGTSWSYNEQFFGPGTRLTVL.

The chain uses TRBV4-2 and TRBJ1-1. Per the germline V gene, CDR1 is LGHNA and CDR2 is YNFKEQ. This CDR3 has 14 residues. This CDR3 is CASSPRVLGTEAFF.

V gene TRBV7-2 combines with J gene TRBJ2-4; without DNA, the TCRdb call of TRBD2 cannot be checked. Looked up from germline, CDR1 is SGHTA and CDR2 is FQGNSA. CDR3 size: 13 residues. The CDR3: CASSFPAGGSPYF.

The chain has TRBV29-1 and TRBJ1-1; TCRdb's D call, TRBD1, is unchecked because there is no DNA. The CDR3 loop spans 14 amino acids. The germline V gene encodes CDR1 SQVTM and CDR2 ANQGSEA. CDR3 residues: CSVVGAPMNTEAFF.

The CDR3 sequence: CSARGVTDNMNTEAFF. The chain links TRBV20-1 to TRBJ1-1; the TRBD1 assignment by TCRdb is unverifiable without DNA. CDR3 length: 16 residues. Germline V gene sequence: CDR1 DFQATT, CDR2 SNEGSKA (reference sequence).

V and J are TRBV6-4 and TRBJ2-2. CDR3 size: 14 residues. In germline, CDR1 is MRHNA, CDR2 SNTAGT. CDR3 residues: CASSESTHTGELFF.

The chain couples TRBV6-5 to TRBJ1-1. CDR1 MNHEY and CDR2 SVGAGI come from the germline V gene. The CDR3 consists of 15 residues. The CDR3 sequence: CASSYGERANTEAFF.

The gene calls are TRBV10-2 and TRBJ2-3; the TCRdb call, TRBD2, lacks DNA for checking. This CDR3 spans 15 amino acids. CDR1 WSHSY and CDR2 SAAADI come from the germline V gene. The CDR3 protein is CASSPGGGRGDTQYF.

The genes are TRBV14 and TRBJ2-5. The CDR3 totals 15 residues. CDR1 is SGHDN and CDR2 is FVKESK in the germline V gene. CDR3 loop: CASSQEDTAQETQYF.

CDR3 residues: CASSVSLGTEAFF. J is TRBJ1-1 and V is TRBV9. The germline V gene has CDR1 SGDLS and CDR2 YYNGEE. CDR3 length equals 13 residues.

The V and J genes are TRBV7-2 and TRBJ2-2; TCRdb returns TRBD2, unconfirmable since there is no DNA. The CDR3 length is 17 residues. Germline V gives CDR1 SGHTA, CDR2 FQGNSA. The CDR3 sequence is CASSSIAGSEDTGELFF.

The V call is TRBV29-1, the J call TRBJ2-5; as DNA is missing, the TRBD2 call by TCRdb cannot be tested. The CDR3 contains 15 residues. CDR1 and CDR2 from the germline V gene are SQVTM and ANQGSEA. The CDR3 protein is CSVELIAGVGETQYF.

The chain's CDR3 is CSVARLGTPNTEAFF. The chain is built from TRBV29-1 and TRBJ1-1; TCRdb's D call of TRBD1 is untestable without DNA. Germline CDR1 is SQVTM and CDR2 is ANQGSEA. The CDR3 loop spans 15 amino acids.

The genes are TRBV29-1 and TRBJ1-2. This CDR3 region has 12 residues. From germline, CDR1 is SQVTM and CDR2 ANQGSEA. The CDR3: CSVEGRRYGYTF.